This T cell receptor (beta chain) was sequenced in a study of blood T cell repertoires in COVID-19. Whole-study context: Samples representing acute and convalescent COVID-19 were sourced from the United States, Italy and Spain. T cells, B-cell-depleted T cells, or PBMCs supplied cDNA or gDNA.

Authors' methods: Estimated nucleated cell counts came from reference gene primer amplification. Produced via immunoSEQ multiplex PCR; TCRdb's table is partial and in-frame only. V and J calls and clone size follow that table, whereas D and trimming were derived from the DNA. The sample has 35,000 to 50,000 clones; over 80% are singletons. Germline values: CDR1 SGHAT, CDR2 FQNNGV. This CDR3 is built from 12 residues. V shed 3 bases and J 11 bases; nucleotides not matched to a gene: 6. The sequenced sample was peripheral blood. This TCR came from an elderly woman with acute or convalescent COVID-19. J is TRBJ1-1 and V is TRBV11-2; 7 bases map to TRBD1. The DNA of the CDR3 is TGTGCCAGCAGCTTTCAAGGGGGCAGCGCTTTCTTT. Translating it yields CASSFQGGSAFF.